Below are 16 T cell receptor beta chains sequenced from a single sample in a study of T cell changes during pregnancy in multiple sclerosis. Produced via immunoSEQ multiplex PCR; TCRdb's table is partial and in-frame only. The data show tens of thousands of clones, 89% seen once. The sample was CD4+ T cells from peripheral blood mononuclear cells, taken in the first trimester of pregnancy. These TCRs come from a female donor with multiple sclerosis, enrolled in a pregnancy study.

Here the CDR3 DNA reads TGTGCCAGCAGTTTATTGGGACAGGGGATCGGCAATCAGCCCCAGCATTTT. Its protein product is CASSLLGQGIGNQPQHF. V is TRBV28 and J is TRBJ1-5; 10 bases align to TRBD1. Germline V CDR1 and CDR2: MDHEN, SYDVKM. The CDR3 length is 17 residues. V lost 1 base and J lost 2; bases outside the gene matches: 5.

The chain is built from TRBV7-3 and TRBJ1-1, with D unresolved. The CDR3 totals 11 residues. CDR1 is SGHTA and CDR2 is FQGTGA in the germline V gene. V lost 4 bases and J 5 bases, leaving 5 bases between the germline ends. The CDR3 reads CASSSGTEAFF. The CDR3, as DNA: TGTGCCAGCAGCTCGGGAACTGAAGCTTTCTTT.

V usage is TRBV29-1 and J usage is TRBJ1-1; TRBD1 agrees at 7 bases. The J segment lost 3 bases and the V segment lost 7 bases, leaving 5 bases of the junction unmatched. CDR3 length equals 12 residues. Per the germline V gene, CDR1 is SQVTM and CDR2 is ANQGSEA. CDR3 residues: CSARQGDTEAFF. The DNA of the CDR3 is TGCAGCGCCAGACAGGGAGACACTGAAGCTTTCTTT. Looking up the rest from reference TRBV29-1 and TRBJ1-1 gives the full variable domain: SAVISQKPSRDICQRGTSLTIQCQVDSQVTMMFWYRQQPGQSLTLIATANQGSEATYESGFVIDKFPISRPNLTFSTLTVSNMSPEDSSIYLCSARQGDTEAFFGQGTRLTVV.

V and J are TRBV6-1 and TRBJ2-7; TRBD2 is a possible D gene (5 bases). CDR3 length equals 15 residues. The germline V and J ends were trimmed by 4 bases and 4 bases, with 17 bases remaining between them. Germline lookup yields CDR1 MNHNS and CDR2 SASEGT. The CDR3 loop reads CASSGPFFGKYEQYF. CDR3 nucleotides: TGTGCCAGCAGTGGCCCCTTTTTCGGGAAATACGAGCAGTACTTC.

CDR3 in amino acids: CASSLGTRETQYF. For the CDR3, the DNA is TGTGCCAGCAGCCTAGGAACTCGGGAGACCCAGTACTTC. This chain links TRBV7-2 with TRBJ2-5; D gene ambiguous. Trimming shortened V by 5 bases and J by 5 bases, and 12 bases separated the two germline ends. The CDR3 runs 13 residues. Germline V gene data show CDR1 as SGHTA and CDR2 as FQGNSA.

This clone was recorded only once. This chain links TRBV6-5 with TRBJ2-7; D unresolved. CDR3 length: 11 amino acids. Per germline, CDR1 MNHEY and CDR2 SVGAGI. Trimming cost V 7 bases and J 6 bases, with 10 bases left between them. CDR3: CASTLGGEQYF. The DNA of the CDR3 is TGTGCCAGCACCTTAGGCGGCGAGCAGTACTTC.

This sequence joins TRBV7-2 and TRBJ1-2; D unclear. Germline assignment: CDR1 SGHTA and CDR2 FQGNSA. V was trimmed by 5 bases and J by 6 bases, leaving 13 bases between them. This CDR3 spans 13 amino acids. The DNA for the CDR3 is TGTGCCAGCAGCCTCAGCGGGCGTGATGGCTACACCTTC. This translates into CASSLSGRDGYTF.

The J gene is TRBJ1-1, the V gene TRBV13; D remains unclear. The V end was cut by 7 bases, the J end by 5 bases, with 29 bases between. The CDR3 is 18 residues long. Germline V gene data show CDR1 as PRHDT and CDR2 as FYEKMQ (reference sequence). The CDR3, as DNA: TGTGCCAGCACCTCAGGACGGGGAACCCCCCGGTTTAGGACTGAAGCTTTCTTT. It is translated as CASTSGRGTPRFRTEAFF.

The chain links TRBV30 to TRBJ1-2; 7 positions match TRBD1. This CDR3 region has 12 residues. V trimming: 7 bases; J trimming: 6 bases; junction bases outside the gene matches: 8. CDR1 and CDR2 (germline): GTSNPN, SVGIG (reference sequence). The DNA for the CDR3 is TGTGCCTCCCACCGGGACAGACATGGCTACACCTTC. Its protein product is CASHRDRHGYTF.

This chain uses TRBV19 with TRBJ1-5, with D uncertain. V lost 2 bases and J lost 8, with 16 bases in between. Per the germline V gene, CDR1 is LNHDA and CDR2 is SQIVND (reference sequence). The CDR3 totals 15 residues. The CDR3 DNA reads TGTGCCAGTAGTATAAAGAGCGGGGATGCGAAGCCCCAGCATTTT. Translating it yields CASSIKSGDAKPQHF.

The V and J genes are TRBV10-2 and TRBJ1-4; 7 nucleotides agree with TRBD1. This CDR3 is 14 amino acids long. Germline assignment: CDR1 WSHSY and CDR2 SAAADI. Germline trimming cut 7 bases from V and 4 bases from J; bases unmatched to any gene: 6. Here the CDR3 DNA reads TGCGCCAGCAAACCAGGGGGGTATAATGAAAAACTGTTTTTT. Encoded protein: CASKPGGYNEKLFF.

The table lists this clone with a count of one. This chain connects TRBV2 to TRBJ2-5, with 8 bases fitting TRBD2. In germline, CDR1 is SNHLY, CDR2 FYNNEI. This CDR3 comprises 16 residues. The trim removed 6 bases at V and 5 bases at J, leaving 14 bases unmatched. CDR3 nucleotide sequence: TGTGCCAGCAGAGCTGCGGGGGGCAGGATGTATGAGACCCAGTACTTC. This sequence encodes CASRAAGGRMYETQYF.

This clone is a singleton in its sample. The gene calls are TRBV29-1 and TRBJ2-1, with TRBD2 matching over 9 bases. The V gene end was trimmed by 7 bases and the J gene end by 13 bases; junction bases not matched to a gene: 17. Looked up from germline, CDR1 is SQVTM and CDR2 is ANQGSEA. The CDR3 totals 14 residues. CDR3 loop: CSAEGSGRVGNQFF. CDR3 DNA: TGCAGCGCTGAGGGTAGCGGGAGAGTAGGGAATCAGTTCTTC.

This rearrangement joins TRBV28 to TRBJ2-7, with D possibly matching TRBD1 (6 bases). Germline CDR1 reads MDHEN; CDR2 reads SYDVKM. The V and J ends lost 6 bases and 2 bases respectively, with 23 bases between them. The CDR3 consists of 17 residues. The CDR3 nucleotides read TGTGCCAGCAGCGAGATCCTGGGGACATACTCTCCCTACGAGCAGTACTTC. This translates into CASSEILGTYSPYEQYF.

The chain uses TRBV30 and TRBJ1-6; D unclear. The CDR3 covers 12 residues. From germline, CDR1 is GTSNPN and CDR2 SVGIG (reference sequence). V was clipped by 3 bases and J by 8 bases, with 8 bases between them. CDR3 residues: CAWSVTDSPLHF. DNA of the CDR3: TGTGCCTGGAGCGTCACGGATTCACCCCTCCACTTT.

The chain employs TRBV6-6 and TRBJ2-3, with TRBD1 matching 8 bases. Germline-derived CDR1 and CDR2 are MNHNY and SVGAGI (reference sequence). The CDR3 covers 13 residues. V dropped 6 bases and J dropped 4; count of bases not matched to a gene: 3. DNA for the CDR3: TGTGCCAGCAGGGCAGGGGGCTCAGATACGCAGTATTTT. It is translated as CASRAGGSDTQYF.